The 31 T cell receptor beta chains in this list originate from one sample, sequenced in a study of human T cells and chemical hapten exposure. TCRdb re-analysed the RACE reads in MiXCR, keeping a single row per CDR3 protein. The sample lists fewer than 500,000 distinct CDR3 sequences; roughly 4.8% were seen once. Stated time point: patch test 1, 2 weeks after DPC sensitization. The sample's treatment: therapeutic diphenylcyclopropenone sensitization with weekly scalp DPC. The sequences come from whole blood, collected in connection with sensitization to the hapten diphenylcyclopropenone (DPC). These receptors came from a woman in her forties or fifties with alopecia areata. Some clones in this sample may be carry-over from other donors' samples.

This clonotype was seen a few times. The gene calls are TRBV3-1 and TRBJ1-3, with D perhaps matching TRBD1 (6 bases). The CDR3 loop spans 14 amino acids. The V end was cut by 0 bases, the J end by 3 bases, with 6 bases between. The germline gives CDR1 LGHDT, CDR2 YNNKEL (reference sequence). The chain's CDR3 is CASSQEQGGNTIYF. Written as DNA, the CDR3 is TGTGCCAGCAGCCAAGAACAGGGTGGAAACACCATATATTTT.

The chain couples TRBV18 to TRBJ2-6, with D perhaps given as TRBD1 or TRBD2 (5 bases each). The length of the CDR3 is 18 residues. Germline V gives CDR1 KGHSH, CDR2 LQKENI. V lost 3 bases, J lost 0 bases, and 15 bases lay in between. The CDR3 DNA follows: TGTGCCAGCTCACCCTCGGGGCAGGGAAACTCTGGGGCCAACGTCCTGACTTTC. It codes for CASSPSGQGNSGANVLTF.

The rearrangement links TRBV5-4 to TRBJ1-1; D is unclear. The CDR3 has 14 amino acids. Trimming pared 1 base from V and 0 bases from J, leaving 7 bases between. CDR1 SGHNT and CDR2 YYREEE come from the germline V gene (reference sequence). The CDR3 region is CASSLYSMNTEAFF. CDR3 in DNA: TGTGCCAGCAGCTTGTACAGTATGAACACTGAAGCTTTCTTT.

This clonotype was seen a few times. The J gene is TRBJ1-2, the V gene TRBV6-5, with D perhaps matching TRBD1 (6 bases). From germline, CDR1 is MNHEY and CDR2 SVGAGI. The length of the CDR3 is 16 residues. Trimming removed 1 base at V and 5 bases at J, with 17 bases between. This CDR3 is CASSYWAQGLHYGYTF. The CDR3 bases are TGTGCCAGCAGTTACTGGGCACAGGGACTTCATTATGGCTACACCTTC.

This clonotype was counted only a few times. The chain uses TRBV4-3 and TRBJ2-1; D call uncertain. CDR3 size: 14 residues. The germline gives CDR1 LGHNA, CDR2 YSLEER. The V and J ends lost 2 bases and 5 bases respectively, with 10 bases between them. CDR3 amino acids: CASSQSHHHNEQFF. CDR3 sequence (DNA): TGCGCCAGCAGCCAAAGCCACCATCACAATGAGCAGTTCTTC.

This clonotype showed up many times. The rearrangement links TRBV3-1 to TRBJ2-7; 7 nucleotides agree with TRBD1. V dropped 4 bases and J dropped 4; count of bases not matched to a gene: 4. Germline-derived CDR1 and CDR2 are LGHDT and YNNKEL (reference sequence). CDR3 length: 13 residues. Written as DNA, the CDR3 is TGTGCCAGCAGCCGGGACAGCTTATACGAGCAGTACTTC. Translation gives CASSRDSLYEQYF.

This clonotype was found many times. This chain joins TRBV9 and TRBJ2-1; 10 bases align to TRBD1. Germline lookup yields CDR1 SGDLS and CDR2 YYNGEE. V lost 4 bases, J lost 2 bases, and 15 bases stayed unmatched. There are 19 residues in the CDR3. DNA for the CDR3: TGTGCCAGCAGCCCCCGCCGACAGGGGGCTGGCCGGGCCTACAATGAGCAGTTCTTC. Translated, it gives CASSPRRQGAGRAYNEQFF.

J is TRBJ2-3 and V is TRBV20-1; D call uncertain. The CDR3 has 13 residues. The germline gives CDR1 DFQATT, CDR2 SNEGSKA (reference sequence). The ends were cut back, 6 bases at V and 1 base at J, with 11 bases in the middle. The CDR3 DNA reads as TGCAGTGCGTGGCTAGGAGGCACAGATACGCAGTATTTT. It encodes CSAWLGGTDTQYF.

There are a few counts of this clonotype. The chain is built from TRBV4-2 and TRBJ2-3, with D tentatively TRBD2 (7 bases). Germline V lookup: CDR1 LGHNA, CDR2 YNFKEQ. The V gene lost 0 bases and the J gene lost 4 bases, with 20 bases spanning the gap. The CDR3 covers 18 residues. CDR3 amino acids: CASSQDEMGGGRADTQYF. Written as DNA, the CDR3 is TGTGCCAGCAGCCAAGATGAGATGGGAGGGGGACGGGCAGATACGCAGTATTTT.

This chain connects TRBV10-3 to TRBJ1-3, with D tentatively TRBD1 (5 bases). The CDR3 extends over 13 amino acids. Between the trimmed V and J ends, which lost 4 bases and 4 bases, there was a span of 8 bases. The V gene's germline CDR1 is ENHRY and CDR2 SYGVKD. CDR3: CAISGTSGNTIYF. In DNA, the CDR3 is TGTGCCATCAGTGGGACATCAGGAAACACCATATATTTT.

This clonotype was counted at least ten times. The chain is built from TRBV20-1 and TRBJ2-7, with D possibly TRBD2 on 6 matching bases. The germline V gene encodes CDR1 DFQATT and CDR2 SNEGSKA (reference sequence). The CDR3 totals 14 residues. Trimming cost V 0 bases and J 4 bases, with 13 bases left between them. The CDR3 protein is CSARDGAGGYEQYF. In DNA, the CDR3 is TGCAGTGCTAGAGATGGGGCCGGAGGGTACGAGCAGTACTTC.

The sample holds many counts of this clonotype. This chain's CDR3 is CARGGLNTEAFF. In DNA form, the CDR3 reads TGTGCCAGAGGGGGGTTGAACACTGAAGCTTTCTTT. The chain has TRBV2 and TRBJ1-1; a possible D gene is TRBD1 (6 bases). Germline CDR1 and CDR2: SNHLY and FYNNEI. This CDR3 comprises 12 residues. The V gene lost 9 bases and the J gene lost 0 bases, with 8 bases spanning the gap. The entire variable domain, with the rest obtained from reference TRBV2 and TRBJ1-1, is as follows: EPEVTQTPSHQVTQMGQEVILRCVPISNHLYFYWYRQILGQKVEFLVSFYNNEISEKSEIFDDQFSVERPDGSNFTLKIRSTKLEDSAMYFCARGGLNTEAFFGQGTRLTVV.

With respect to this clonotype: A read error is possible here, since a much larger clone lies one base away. The CDR3 DNA reads TGTGCCGGCCAAGAGGGGGCAGGGAACACTGAAGCTTTCTTT. As protein: CAGQEGAGNTEAFF. The J gene is TRBJ1-1, the V gene TRBV28, with TRBD1 identical over 7 bases. Trimming cost V 11 bases and J 1 base; bases outside gene matches: 10. CDR3 length: 14 residues. Germline V CDR1 and CDR2: MDHEN, SYDVKM.

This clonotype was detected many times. The CDR3 reads CSGGQDVNEKLFF. CDR3 DNA: TGCAGCGGTGGACAGGATGTTAATGAAAAACTGTTTTTT. This rearrangement joins TRBV29-1 to TRBJ1-4, with TRBD1 identical over 7 bases. With V trimmed by 7 bases and J by 4 bases, 6 bases remained unmatched. There are 13 residues in the CDR3. CDR1 and CDR2 (germline): SQVTM, ANQGSEA.

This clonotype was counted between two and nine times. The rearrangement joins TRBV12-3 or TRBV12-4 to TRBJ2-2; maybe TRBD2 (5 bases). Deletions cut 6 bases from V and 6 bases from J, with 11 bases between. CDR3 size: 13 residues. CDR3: CASRPDGAGELFF. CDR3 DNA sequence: TGTGCCAGCAGACCCGACGGGGCCGGGGAGCTGTTTTTT.

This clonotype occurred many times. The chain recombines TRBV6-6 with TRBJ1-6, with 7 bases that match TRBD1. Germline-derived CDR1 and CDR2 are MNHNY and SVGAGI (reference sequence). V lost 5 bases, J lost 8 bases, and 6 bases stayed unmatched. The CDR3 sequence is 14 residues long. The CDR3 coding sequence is TGTGCCAGCAGTACACAGGGGAGAGATTCACCCCTCCACTTT. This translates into CASSTQGRDSPLHF.

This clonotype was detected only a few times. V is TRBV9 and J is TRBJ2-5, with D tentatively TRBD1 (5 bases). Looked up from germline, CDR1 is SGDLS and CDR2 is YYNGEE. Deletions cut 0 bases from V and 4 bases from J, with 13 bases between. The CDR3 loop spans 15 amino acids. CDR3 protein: CASSVEGRRGETQYF. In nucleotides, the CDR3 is TGTGCCAGCAGCGTAGAGGGCCGAAGGGGAGAGACCCAGTACTTC.

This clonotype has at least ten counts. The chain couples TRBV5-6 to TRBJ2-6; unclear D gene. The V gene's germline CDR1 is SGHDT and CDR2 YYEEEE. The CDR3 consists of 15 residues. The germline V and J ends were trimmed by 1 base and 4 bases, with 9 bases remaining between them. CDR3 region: CASSLLGTGANVLTF. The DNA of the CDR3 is TGTGCCAGCAGCTTGTTGGGAACCGGGGCCAACGTCCTGACTTTC.

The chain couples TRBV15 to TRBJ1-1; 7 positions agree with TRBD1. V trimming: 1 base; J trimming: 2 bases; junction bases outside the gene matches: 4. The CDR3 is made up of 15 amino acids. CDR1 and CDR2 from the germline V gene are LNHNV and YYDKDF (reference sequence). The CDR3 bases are TGTGCCACCAGCAGAGTCGGGACAGCTAACACTGAAGCTTTCTTT. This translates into CATSRVGTANTEAFF.

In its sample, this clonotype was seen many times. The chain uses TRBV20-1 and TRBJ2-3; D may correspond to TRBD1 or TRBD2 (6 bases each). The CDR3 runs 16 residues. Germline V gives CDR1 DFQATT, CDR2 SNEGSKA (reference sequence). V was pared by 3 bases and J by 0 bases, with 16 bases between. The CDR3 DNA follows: TGCAGTGCTAGCGGGGGCCCGCAAACTAGCACAGATACGCAGTATTTT. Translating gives CSASGGPQTSTDTQYF.

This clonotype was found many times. Here the CDR3 reads CASRLDSWAGELFF. The CDR3 region has the DNA TGTGCAAGTCGCCTGGACTCTTGGGCCGGGGAGCTGTTTTTT. The chain couples TRBV12-2 to TRBJ2-2; TRBD2 was called by the table and not checked on the DNA. TRBV12-2 corresponds to a pseudogene. This CDR3 has 14 residues.

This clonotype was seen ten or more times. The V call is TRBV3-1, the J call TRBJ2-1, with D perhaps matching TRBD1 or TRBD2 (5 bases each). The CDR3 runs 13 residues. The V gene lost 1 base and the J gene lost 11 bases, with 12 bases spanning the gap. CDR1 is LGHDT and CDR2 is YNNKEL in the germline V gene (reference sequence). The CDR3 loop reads CASSQVYGAQQFF. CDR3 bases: TGTGCCAGCAGCCAAGTCTACGGGGCTCAGCAGTTCTTC.

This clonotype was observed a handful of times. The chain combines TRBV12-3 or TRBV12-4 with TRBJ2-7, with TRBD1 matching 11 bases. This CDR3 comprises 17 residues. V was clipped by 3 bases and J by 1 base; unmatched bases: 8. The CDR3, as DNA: TGTGCCAGCAGTTTTTGGGGACAGGGGGTAAGGTCCTACGAGCAGTACTTC. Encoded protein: CASSFWGQGVRSYEQYF.

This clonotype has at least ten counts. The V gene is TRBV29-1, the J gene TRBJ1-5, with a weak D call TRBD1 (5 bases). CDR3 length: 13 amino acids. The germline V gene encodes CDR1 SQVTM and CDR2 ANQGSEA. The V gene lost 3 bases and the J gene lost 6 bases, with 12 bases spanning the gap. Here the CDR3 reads CSVDRAIGQPQHF. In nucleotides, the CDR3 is TGCAGCGTTGACAGGGCGATAGGTCAGCCCCAGCATTTT.

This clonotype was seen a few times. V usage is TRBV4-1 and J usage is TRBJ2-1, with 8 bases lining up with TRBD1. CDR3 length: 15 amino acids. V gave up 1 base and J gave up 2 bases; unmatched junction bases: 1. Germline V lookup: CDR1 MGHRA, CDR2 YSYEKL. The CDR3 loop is CASSQGTGPYNEQFF. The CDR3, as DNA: TGCGCCAGCAGCCAAGGGACAGGGCCCTACAATGAGCAGTTCTTC.

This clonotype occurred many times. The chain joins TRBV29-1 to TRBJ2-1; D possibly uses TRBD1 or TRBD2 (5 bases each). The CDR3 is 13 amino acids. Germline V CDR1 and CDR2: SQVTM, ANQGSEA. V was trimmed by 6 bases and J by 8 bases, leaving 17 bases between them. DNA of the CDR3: TGCAGCGTGCACACGCTGGGGGTCGATGAGCAGTTCTTC. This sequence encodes CSVHTLGVDEQFF.

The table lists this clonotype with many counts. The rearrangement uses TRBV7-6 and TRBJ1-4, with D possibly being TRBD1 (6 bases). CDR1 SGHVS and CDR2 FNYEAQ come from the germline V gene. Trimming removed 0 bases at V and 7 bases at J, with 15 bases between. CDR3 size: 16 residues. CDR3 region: CASSLASAGAGEKLFF. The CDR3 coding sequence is TGTGCCAGCAGCTTAGCATCGGCAGGGGCCGGTGAAAAACTGTTTTTT.

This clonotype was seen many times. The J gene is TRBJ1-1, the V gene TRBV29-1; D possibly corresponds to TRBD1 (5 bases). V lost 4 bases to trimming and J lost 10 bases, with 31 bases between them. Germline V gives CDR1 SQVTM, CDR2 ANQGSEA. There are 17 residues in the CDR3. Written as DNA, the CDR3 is TGCAGCGTTGTAGGTCGAGGAGACAGCCAAACATTACGGGGAGCTTTCTTT. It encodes CSVVGRGDSQTLRGAFF.

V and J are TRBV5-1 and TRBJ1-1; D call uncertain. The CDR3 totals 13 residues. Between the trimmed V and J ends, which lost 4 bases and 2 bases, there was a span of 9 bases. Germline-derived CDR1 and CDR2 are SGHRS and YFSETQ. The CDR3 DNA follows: TGCGCCAGCAGCCCCTACAGTAACACTGAAGCTTTCTTT. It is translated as CASSPYSNTEAFF.

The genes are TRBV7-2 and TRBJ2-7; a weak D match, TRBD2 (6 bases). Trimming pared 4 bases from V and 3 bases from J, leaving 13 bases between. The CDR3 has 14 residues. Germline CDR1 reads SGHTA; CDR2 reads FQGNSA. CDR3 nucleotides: TGTGCCAGCAGCTCATCTTGGGACTTCTACGAGCAGTACTTC. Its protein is CASSSSWDFYEQYF.

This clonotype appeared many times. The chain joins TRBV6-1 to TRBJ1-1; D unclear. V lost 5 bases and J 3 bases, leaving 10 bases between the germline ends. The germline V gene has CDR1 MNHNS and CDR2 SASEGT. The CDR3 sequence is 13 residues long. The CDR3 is CASSRRLDTEAFF. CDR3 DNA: TGTGCCAGCAGTAGACGCCTCGACACTGAAGCTTTCTTT.